This is a list of T cell receptor beta chains from one sample in a study of blood T cell repertoires in COVID-19. Data came from immunoSEQ multiplex PCR; TCRdb stores just in-frame clones and leaves some out. In the table there are over 90,000 clones, about 90% of which are singletons. The sample comprised peripheral blood. Source of these receptors: a woman aged 55 to 70 with acute or convalescent COVID-19. Both conserved end residues are part of each CDR3. The order of the fields is clone size, V gene, J gene, D gene, CDR3 DNA, CDR3 protein. A D gene is named only where the DNA matches it firmly. Expanded clones get a size class; other rows say once, few or many, or leave the size out.

NA	TRBV27	TRBJ2-5	NA	TGTGCCAGCAGTAAACAGGGTTTAGAGACCCAGTACTTC	CASSKQGLETQYF
NA	TRBV10-3	TRBJ2-1	NA	TGTGCCATCAGTGACCCGGGACTAGGGGGCGGGGGTGAGCAGTTCTTC	CAISDPGLGGGGEQFF
NA	TRBV7-2	TRBJ1-1	NA	TGTGCCACCGCGCTCGGACATTGGGGTGAAGCTTTCTTT	CATALGHWGEAFF
once	TRBV15	TRBJ2-5	NA	TGTGCCACCAGCTTCTTCCAAGAGACCCAGTACTTC	CATSFFQETQYF
NA	TRBV30	TRBJ2-2	TRBD1	TGTGCCTCCCATCGAGAGACAGGGAGTACCGGGGAGCTGTTTTTT	CASHRETGSTGELFF
NA	TRBV19	TRBJ2-7	TRBD2	TGTGCCAGTAGTATCCTCGGGGTGGAGGGAGGGCCTCTCGAGCAGTACTTC	CASSILGVEGGPLEQYF
NA	TRBV12-3/TRBV12-4	TRBJ1-2	TRBD1	TGTGCCAGCAGGACAGGGTATGGGGGCTACACCTTC	CASRTGYGGYTF
NA	TRBV28	TRBJ2-1	TRBD2	TGTGCCAGCAGTTTAGTACTAGCGGGAGGGCATGAGCAGTTCTTC	CASSLVLAGGHEQFF
NA	TRBV3-1/TRBV3-2	TRBJ1-2	NA	TGTGCCAGCAGCCTAAACAGGGATGGGGGCTACACCTTC	CASSLNRDGGYTF
NA	TRBV7-3	TRBJ1-1	NA	TGTGCCAGCAGCCCGGGACTTAACACTGAAGCTTTCTTT	CASSPGLNTEAFF
once	TRBV20-1	TRBJ1-6	NA	TGCAGTGCTAGTTTCCAGGGGAATTCACCCCTCCACTTT	CSASFQGNSPLHF
NA	TRBV27	TRBJ2-3	TRBD2	TGTGCCAGCAGGCCAGCGGGAGTCTCGGGGGATACGCAGTATTTT	CASRPAGVSGDTQYF
NA	TRBV2	TRBJ1-5	NA	TGTGCCAGCAGTGGATCAGACAATCAGCCCCAGCATTTT	CASSGSDNQPQHF
NA	TRBV9	TRBJ1-2	NA	TGTGCCAGCAGCGTAGGGCAATCTGCCTATGGCTACACCTTC	CASSVGQSAYGYTF
NA	TRBV5-5	TRBJ1-3	TRBD1	TGTGCCAGCAGCTGGGGACAGGTTGCTGGAAACACCATATATTTT	CASSWGQVAGNTIYF
NA	TRBV5-1	TRBJ2-5	TRBD1	TGCGCCAGCAGCTTGGAGGGACAGGGGGCAGAGACCCAGTACTTC	CASSLEGQGAETQYF
NA	TRBV5-1	TRBJ1-2	TRBD1	TGCGCCAGCAGTCCAACAGGGGACCGTTCCTATGGCTACACCTTC	CASSPTGDRSYGYTF
NA	TRBV5-6	TRBJ2-1	NA	TGTGCCAGCAGACCCGCCGGGACAACTGAGCAGTTCTTC	CASRPAGTTEQFF
NA	TRBV29-1	TRBJ2-1	NA	TGCAGCGTTGCCCCAAGGAGGGAGTTTGAGCAGTTCTTC	CSVAPRREFEQFF
medium-sized	TRBV28	TRBJ2-3	TRBD2	TGTGCCAGCAGTTTATGGGAGGGAGGGCCTGGAGATACGCAGTATTTT	CASSLWEGGPGDTQYF
NA	TRBV20-1	TRBJ2-1	NA	TGCAGTGCCCTTATCCACAATGAGCAGTTCTTC	CSALIHNEQFF
NA	TRBV7-6	TRBJ2-3	TRBD2	TGTGCCAGCAGCTTAGGTGGCGGGAGGGCCCCTACGCAGTATTTT	CASSLGGGRAPTQYF
NA	TRBV30	TRBJ2-7	NA	TGTGCCTGGAGTCCCGGGACGAAAGGGAGGAACGAGCAGTACTTC	CAWSPGTKGRNEQYF
once	TRBV3-1/TRBV3-2	TRBJ2-5	TRBD1	TGTGCCAGCAGCCTCCAGGGGGCCGGAGAGACCCAGTACTTC	CASSLQGAGETQYF
NA	TRBV7-9	TRBJ2-1	NA	TGTGCCAGCAGCTTCGGTCCCCCAGCTAGGTCTCCGGCCAATGAGCAGTTCTTC	CASSFGPPARSPANEQFF
NA	TRBV6-2/TRBV6-3	TRBJ2-1	TRBD2	TGTGCCAGCAGTTACGCGGGAGGGCCCCACAATGAGCAGTTCTTC	CASSYAGGPHNEQFF
NA	TRBV19	TRBJ1-1	NA	TGTGCCAGTATCGCCCGGATGGGGCAGATAAACACTGAAGCTTTCTTT	CASIARMGQINTEAFF
NA	TRBV6-5	TRBJ1-1	TRBD1	TGTGCCAGCAGTTACAGGACAGGGGGCGGTAACACTGAAGCTTTCTTT	CASSYRTGGGNTEAFF
few	TRBV5-4	TRBJ2-7	TRBD2	TGTGCCAGCAGCTTGTTAGTTAGCGGGAGCTCCTACGAGCAGTACTTC	CASSLLVSGSSYEQYF
NA	TRBV19	TRBJ1-5	TRBD1	TGTGCCAGTAGCCTTGGGACAGGTTATCAGCCCCAGCATTTT	CASSLGTGYQPQHF
NA	TRBV12-3/TRBV12-4	TRBJ2-3	TRBD2	TGTGCCAGCAGGATAGCGGGGGGGGATACGCAGTATTTT	CASRIAGGDTQYF
NA	TRBV5-1	TRBJ2-3	NA	TGCGCCAGCAGCTTGGCCTCAGGGGCGCGGGCAGATACGCAGTATTTT	CASSLASGARADTQYF
NA	TRBV11-2	TRBJ2-1	NA	TGTGCCAGCAGCTTAGGGACGGGGAGACGAGGGCACAATGAGCAGTTCTTC	CASSLGTGRRGHNEQFF
few	TRBV6-1	TRBJ1-6	NA	TGTGCCAGCAGTGAGGTCGGTGTACAGGAGGGCTCACCCCTCCACTTT	CASSEVGVQEGSPLHF
NA	TRBV3-1/TRBV3-2	TRBJ2-1	NA	TGTGCCAGCAGCCAAGGGCGGAACTCCTACAATGAGCAGTTCTTC	CASSQGRNSYNEQFF
NA	TRBV5-4	TRBJ2-1	TRBD2	TGTGCCAGCAGCGCTTTAGCGGGAGCAGGCAATGAGCAGTTCTTC	CASSALAGAGNEQFF
NA	TRBV19	TRBJ1-1	TRBD1	TGTGCCAGTAGGGGACAGGGGGGAGACACTGAAGCTTTCTTT	CASRGQGGDTEAFF
NA	TRBV5-6	TRBJ2-1	NA	TGTGCCAGCAGAAGGACTTCTCTTGACTACAATGAGCAGTTCTTC	CASRRTSLDYNEQFF
NA	TRBV4-1	TRBJ2-1	TRBD2	TGCGCCAGCAGCCAAGATCCCCAGCGGGATAACAATGAGCAGTTCTTC	CASSQDPQRDNNEQFF
once	TRBV7-8	TRBJ2-4	NA	TGTGCCAGCAGCTCACAGGGAGTCGGAGGCAAAAACATTCAGTACTTC	CASSSQGVGGKNIQYF
NA	TRBV14	TRBJ2-2	NA	TGTGCCAGCAGTCCTGGACTACCCGGTCGGGCCGGGGAGCTGTTTTTT	CASSPGLPGRAGELFF